This T cell receptor beta chain was documented in a study of early T cells in non-severe SARS-CoV-2 infection. TCRdb re-derived calls from the 5' RACE reads in MiXCR, one entry per CDR3 protein. Found here are about 23,000 distinct CDR3 sequences, more than 4% of them singletons; the top ten hold around 4%. This clonotype was detected many times. The germline V gene encodes CDR1 SGHDN and CDR2 FVKESK. The CDR3 has 14 residues. V was clipped by 2 bases and J by 7 bases, with 14 bases between them. This chain links TRBV14 with TRBJ1-1; D call uncertain. This TCR was recovered from an adult who was a healthcare worker with PCR-confirmed SARS-CoV-2 infection or an uninfected control (not recorded which). Sequences were obtained from whole blood. CDR3 in amino acids: CASSQYRAGGEAFF. The CDR3 nucleotides read TGTGCCAGCAGCCAATACCGGGCCGGTGGTGAAGCTTTCTTT.